What follows are 14 T cell receptor beta chains derived from one specimen sequenced in a study of shared clonotypes between healthy human individuals. The table came from immunoSEQ multiplex PCR; TCRdb's copy has only in-frame clones and leaves some out. The data contain about 2.3 million clones, approximately 95% of them seen just once; the ten biggest clones take up around 0.4%. Sequencing was performed on naive CD4+ T cells from PBMCs. The subset: CD45RA+ positively selected. These TCRs come from a man younger than 35 in good health. Some clones in this sample may be carry-over from other donors' samples.

This chain joins TRBV5-1 and TRBJ1-1; no clear D. V was shortened by 2 bases and J by 6 bases, with 17 bases between the two germline ends. Germline CDR1 reads SGHRS; CDR2 reads YFSETQ. This CDR3 is 15 amino acids long. CDR3 DNA: TGCGCCAGCAGCTTCGATAACTCCCGGACCGCTGAAGCTTTCTTT. Its translation is CASSFDNSRTAEAFF.

Comments on this clone: This sample also contains other DNA sequences that code for the same CDR3. The rearrangement uses TRBV18 and TRBJ2-5; a possible D gene is TRBD1 (5 bases). This CDR3 has 14 amino acids. CDR1 and CDR2 (germline): KGHSH, LQKENI. V was clipped by 1 base and J by 2 bases, with 8 bases between them. The CDR3 bases are TGTGCCAGCTCACCACGTCAGGGACAAGAGACCCAGTACTTC. Amino acid sequence: CASSPRQGQETQYF.

CDR3 sequence reads: CASKQGVASLRVNEQFF. The CDR3 DNA follows: TGTGCCAGTAAACAGGGTGTGGCGTCCCTGAGGGTCAATGAGCAGTTCTTC. V is TRBV19 and J is TRBJ2-1, with D possibly matching TRBD1 (6 bases). CDR1 is LNHDA and CDR2 is SQIVND in the germline V gene (reference sequence). The V end was cut by 7 bases, the J end by 6 bases, with 25 bases between. The CDR3 runs 17 residues.

The V and J genes are TRBV28 and TRBJ2-1; 9 bases match TRBD2. CDR1 and CDR2 (germline): MDHEN, SYDVKM. With V trimmed by 5 bases and J by 4 bases, 12 bases remained unmatched. The CDR3 length is 17 residues. The CDR3 loop reads CASSPRISGRIYNEQFF. The CDR3 coding sequence is TGTGCCAGCAGTCCAAGAATAAGCGGGAGGATTTACAATGAGCAGTTCTTC.

V and J are TRBV4-2 and TRBJ2-3, with 10 bases fitting TRBD2. V dropped 5 bases and J dropped 0; count of bases not matched to a gene: 2. Germline V CDR1 and CDR2: LGHNA, YNFKEQ. The CDR3 is 15 residues long. The CDR3 spells CASSSTSGSTDTQYF. DNA of the CDR3: TGTGCCAGCAGCTCGACTAGCGGGAGCACAGATACGCAGTATTTT.

The chain combines TRBV28 with TRBJ1-1; D not resolved. V dropped 8 bases and J dropped 0 bases, with 22 bases sitting between them. The CDR3 contains 17 residues. Germline CDR1 is MDHEN and CDR2 is SYDVKM. CDR3 nucleotides: TGTGCCAGCCAGAAAAGTTTAAGGTTCAGGTTGAACACTGAAGCTTTCTTT. Translated: CASQKSLRFRLNTEAFF.

The genes are TRBV5-1 and TRBJ2-2, with 13 bases matching TRBD2. From germline, CDR1 is SGHRS and CDR2 YFSETQ. Trimming at V came to 2 bases and at J to 2 bases, leaving 3 bases not matched to a gene. The CDR3 spans 17 residues. The CDR3 nucleotides are TGCGCCAGCAGCTTCGGGACTAGCGGGATTAACACCGGGGAGCTGTTTTTT. It is translated as CASSFGTSGINTGELFF.

The gene calls are TRBV19 and TRBJ2-6; tentative D call: TRBD1 (5 bases). V was pared by 4 bases and J by 2 bases, with 9 bases between. In germline, CDR1 is LNHDA, CDR2 SQIVND (reference sequence). The CDR3 contains 15 residues. The CDR3 region has the DNA TGTGCCAGTAGTAGTTTAGGGGCTGGGGCCAACGTCCTGACTTTC. Translation gives CASSSLGAGANVLTF.

This chain connects TRBV11-1 to TRBJ1-1, with 12 bases identical to TRBD1. CDR3 length equals 15 residues. Germline-derived CDR1 and CDR2 are SGHAT and FQDESV (reference sequence). V gave up 4 bases and J gave up 3 bases; unmatched junction bases: 3. The CDR3 spells CASSWDRGQYTEAFF. In DNA, the CDR3 is TGTGCCAGCAGCTGGGACAGGGGGCAGTACACTGAAGCTTTCTTT.

This rearrangement joins TRBV28 to TRBJ2-2; D might be TRBD1 or TRBD2, each matching 5 bases. The CDR3 is 17 amino acids. V lost 5 bases and J 0 bases, leaving 16 bases between the germline ends. Germline V CDR1 and CDR2: MDHEN, SYDVKM. CDR3: CASSPWDGGPNTGELFF. For the CDR3, the DNA is TGTGCCAGCAGTCCATGGGACGGAGGTCCGAACACCGGGGAGCTGTTTTTT.

The gene calls are TRBV6-6 and TRBJ2-1, with 9 bases lining up with TRBD2. Per germline, CDR1 MNHNY and CDR2 SVGAGI (reference sequence). Trimming at V came to 5 bases and at J to 6 bases, leaving 2 bases not matched to a gene. The CDR3 has 13 residues. The CDR3 loop is CASSRTSANEQFF. In DNA, the CDR3 is TGTGCCAGCAGTCGGACTAGCGCCAATGAGCAGTTCTTC.

The genes are TRBV9 and TRBJ2-5; no reliable D call. V was pared by 4 bases and J by 0 bases, with 13 bases between. The CDR3 contains 15 residues. The germline V gene has CDR1 SGDLS and CDR2 YYNGEE. The CDR3 nucleotides read TGTGCCAGCAGCCCCTCCACTACAAACCAAGAGACCCAGTACTTC. Its translation: CASSPSTTNQETQYF. Looking up the rest from reference TRBV9 and TRBJ2-5 gives the full variable domain: DSGVTQTPKHLITATGQRVTLRCSPRSGDLSVYWYQQSLDQGLQFLIQYYNGEERAKGNILERFSAQQFPDLHSELNLSSLELGDSALYFCASSPSTTNQETQYFGPGTRLLVL.

The chain is built from TRBV29-1 and TRBJ2-5; D uncertain. The J call may be incorrect, as the DNA end agrees better with TRBJ2-7. This CDR3 region has 13 residues. Germline lookup yields CDR1 SQVTM and CDR2 ANQGSEA. CDR3 loop: CSVGPDFSYEQYF. CDR3 DNA: TGCAGCGTTGGACCGGATTTCTCCTACGAGCAGTACTTC.

This chain links TRBV5-1 with TRBJ1-2, with TRBD1 matching over 7 bases. In germline, CDR1 is SGHRS, CDR2 YFSETQ. Germline trimming cut 4 bases from V and 8 bases from J; bases unmatched to any gene: 14. The length of the CDR3 is 15 residues. The CDR3 DNA reads TGCGCCAGCAGCCCCCTGATAGAGACAGGGCGAGGCTACACCTTC. Protein sequence: CASSPLIETGRGYTF. Drawing the rest from reference TRBV5-1 and TRBJ1-2, the complete variable domain is KAGVTQTPRYLIKTRGQQVTLSCSPISGHRSVSWYQQTPGQGLQFLFEYFSETQRNKGNFPGRFSGRQFSNSRSEMNVSTLELGDSALYLCASSPLIETGRGYTFGSGTRLTVV.